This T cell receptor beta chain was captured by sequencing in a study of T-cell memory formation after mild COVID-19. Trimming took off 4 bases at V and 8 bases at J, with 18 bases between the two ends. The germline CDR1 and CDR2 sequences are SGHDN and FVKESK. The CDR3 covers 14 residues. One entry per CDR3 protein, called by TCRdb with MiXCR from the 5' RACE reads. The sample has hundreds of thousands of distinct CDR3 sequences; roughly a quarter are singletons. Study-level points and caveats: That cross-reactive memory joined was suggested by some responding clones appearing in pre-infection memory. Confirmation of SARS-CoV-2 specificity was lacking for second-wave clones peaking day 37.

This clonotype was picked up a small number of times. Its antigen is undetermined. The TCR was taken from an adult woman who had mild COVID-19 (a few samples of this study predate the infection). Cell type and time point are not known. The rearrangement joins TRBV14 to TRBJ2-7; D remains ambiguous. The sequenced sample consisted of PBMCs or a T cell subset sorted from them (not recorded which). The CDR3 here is CASSPVLPGHQQYF. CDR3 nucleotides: TGTGCCAGCAGCCCAGTACTACCCGGCCACCAGCAGTACTTC.